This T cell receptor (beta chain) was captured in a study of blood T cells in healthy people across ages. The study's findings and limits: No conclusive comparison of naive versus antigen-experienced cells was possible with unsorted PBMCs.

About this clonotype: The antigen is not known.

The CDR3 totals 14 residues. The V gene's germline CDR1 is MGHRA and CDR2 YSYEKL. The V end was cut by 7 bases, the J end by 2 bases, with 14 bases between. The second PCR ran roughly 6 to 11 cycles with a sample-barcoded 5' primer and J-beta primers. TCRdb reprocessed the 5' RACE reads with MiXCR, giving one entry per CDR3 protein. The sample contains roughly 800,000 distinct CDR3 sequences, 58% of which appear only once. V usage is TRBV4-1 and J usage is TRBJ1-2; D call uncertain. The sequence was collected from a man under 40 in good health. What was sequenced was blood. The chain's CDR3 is CASTIHQTNYGYTF. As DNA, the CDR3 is TGCGCCAGCACGATTCACCAGACGAACTATGGCTACACCTTC.